These 4 T cell receptor beta chains came from one sample sequenced in a study of radiotherapy plus CTLA-4 blockade in lung cancer. TCRdb's table, derived via immunoSEQ multiplex PCR, lists solely in-frame clones and lacks some. Here the sample spans 84,000 or so clones, approximately 83% being singletons. The material was peripheral blood, obtained from a patient treated with radiotherapy plus ipilimumab. These TCRs come from a human donor with non-small cell lung cancer that progressed on radiotherapy plus ipilimumab.

The V and J genes are TRBV5-6 and TRBJ1-5; 7 nucleotides line up with TRBD1. V gave up 4 bases and J gave up 7 bases; unmatched junction bases: 5. The CDR3 contains 13 residues. Germline loops: CDR1 SGHDT, CDR2 YYEEEE. The CDR3 region has the DNA TGTGCCAGCAGCCGTTCAGGGGGACAGCCCCAGCATTTT. It translates to CASSRSGGQPQHF.

The V and J genes are TRBV4-3 and TRBJ2-5, with D perhaps matching TRBD1 (5 bases). Trimming removed 2 bases at V and 4 bases at J, with 14 bases between. Germline V gives CDR1 LGHNA, CDR2 YSLEER. The CDR3 contains 15 residues. Here the CDR3 reads CASSQIWGPPETQYF. The CDR3 region has the DNA TGCGCCAGCAGCCAAATATGGGGCCCCCCAGAGACCCAGTACTTC.

The rearrangement joins TRBV27 to TRBJ2-7; 8 nucleotides agree with TRBD2. Germline trimming cut 6 bases from V and 7 bases from J; bases unmatched to any gene: 14. Germline V gene lookup returns CDR1 MNHEY and CDR2 SMNVEV (reference sequence). CDR3 size: 15 residues. CDR3 DNA sequence: TGTGCCAGCAGCCTATATTCGGGGGGGCAGGGTGAGCAGTACTTC. It codes for CASSLYSGGQGEQYF.

The V gene is TRBV6-6, the J gene TRBJ1-1, with 9 bases identical to TRBD1. The germline V gene has CDR1 MNHNY and CDR2 SVGAGI (reference sequence). The trim removed 6 bases at V and 3 bases at J, leaving 5 bases unmatched. This CDR3 region has 14 residues. CDR3 DNA: TGTGCCAGCAGCGGGACAGGGAGTGACACTGAAGCTTTCTTT. Its translation: CASSGTGSDTEAFF.